These 14 T cell receptor beta chains were sequenced from one sample in a study of blood T cell repertoires in COVID-19. Assay used: immunoSEQ multiplex PCR; TCRdb lists only in-frame clones, some missing. In the table there are 120,000 to 150,000 clones, roughly 89% of which are singletons. Sequenced: peripheral blood. The receptors here all came from a woman between 50 and 59 years old with acute or convalescent COVID-19.

The chain has TRBV19 and TRBJ2-1; no firm D call. This CDR3 region has 16 residues. Per germline, CDR1 LNHDA and CDR2 SQIVND (reference sequence). V was trimmed by 3 bases and J by 2 bases, leaving 14 bases between them. The DNA of the CDR3 is TGTGCCAGTAGTATCTTTGGGCTGTCAACCTACAATGAGCAGTTCTTC. As protein: CASSIFGLSTYNEQFF.

This chain joins TRBV11-3 and TRBJ2-2; D is possibly TRBD2 (5 bases). This CDR3 contains 15 residues. Deletions cut 4 bases from V and 3 bases from J, with 12 bases between. Germline lookup yields CDR1 SGHNT and CDR2 YENEEA. CDR3: CASSSRGRDTGELFF. CDR3 sequence (DNA): TGTGCCAGCAGCTCCCGGGGTCGCGACACCGGGGAGCTGTTTTTT. Using reference TRBV11-3 and TRBJ2-2 for the parts outside the CDR3, the full variable domain is EAGVVQSPRYKIIEKKQPVAFWCNPISGHNTLYWYLQNLGQGPELLIRYENEEAVDDSQLPKDRFSAERLKGVDSTLKIQPAELGDSAVYLCASSSRGRDTGELFFGEGSRLTVL.

V gene TRBV6-5 combines with J gene TRBJ2-6; weak D call: TRBD1 (5 bases). From germline, CDR1 is MNHEY and CDR2 SVGAGI. The CDR3 runs to 14 residues. V shed 5 bases and J shed 2 bases, with 7 bases lying between them. CDR3 bases: TGTGCCAGCAGTCAGGGCGCTGGGGCCAACGTCCTGACTTTC. Protein sequence: CASSQGAGANVLTF.

The V call is TRBV5-6, the J call TRBJ2-2, with D maybe TRBD1 (5 bases). Germline CDR1 is SGHDT and CDR2 is YYEEEE. V was cut by 4 bases and J by 0 bases, with 10 bases left in between. The CDR3 contains 15 residues. CDR3 bases: TGTGCCAGCAGCCAGGACAACGCGAACACCGGGGAGCTGTTTTTT. Its translation: CASSQDNANTGELFF.

V is TRBV12-3 or TRBV12-4 and J is TRBJ2-1; TRBD2 matches 7 bases. This CDR3 contains 13 residues. Trimming removed 6 bases from V and 5 bases from J; junction bases left unmatched: 4. CDR3 amino acids: CASRAGANNEQFF. The CDR3 DNA follows: TGTGCCAGCAGGGCGGGAGCGAACAATGAGCAGTTCTTC.

The chain joins TRBV9 to TRBJ1-1; TRBD1 matches 8 bases. The V gene end was trimmed by 0 bases and the J gene end by 1 base; junction bases not matched to a gene: 2. Germline loops: CDR1 SGDLS, CDR2 YYNGEE. The CDR3 length is 15 residues. Here the CDR3 reads CASSVGTGQNTEAFF. DNA for the CDR3: TGTGCCAGCAGCGTAGGGACAGGGCAGAACACTGAAGCTTTCTTT. Based on the CDR3 plus reference TRBV9 and TRBJ1-1, the full variable domain is DSGVTQTPKHLITATGQRVTLRCSPRSGDLSVYWYQQSLDQGLQFLIQYYNGEERAKGNILERFSAQQFPDLHSELNLSSLELGDSALYFCASSVGTGQNTEAFFGQGTRLTVV.

This clone was observed a single time. V usage is TRBV2 and J usage is TRBJ2-2; the D gene is possibly TRBD1 (7 bases). Trimming left V 3 bases short and J 4 bases short, with 12 bases between. This CDR3 region has 15 residues. Germline values: CDR1 SNHLY, CDR2 FYNNEI. CDR3 amino acids: CASSDYRGGTGELFF. The CDR3 nucleotides are TGTGCCAGCAGTGACTACAGGGGAGGCACCGGGGAGCTGTTTTTT.

There are a few counts of this clone. The rearrangement links TRBV5-1 to TRBJ1-2, with 7 bases fitting TRBD1. This CDR3 contains 14 residues. Unmatched junction bases numbered 8, after V lost 3 bases and J lost 6 bases. Germline loops: CDR1 SGHRS, CDR2 YFSETQ. The CDR3: CASSYTQGSDGYTF. CDR3 in DNA: TGCGCCAGCAGCTACACACAGGGGTCCGATGGCTACACCTTC.

The chain couples TRBV7-3 to TRBJ2-7, with D possibly matching TRBD2 (6 bases). This CDR3 has 14 residues. Per the germline V gene, CDR1 is SGHTA and CDR2 is FQGTGA. The germline V and J ends were trimmed by 2 bases and 5 bases, with 13 bases remaining between them. The CDR3, as DNA: TGTGCCAGCAGCTTAGGAGGGTCGCTCCACGAGCAGTACTTC. It yields the protein CASSLGGSLHEQYF.

This chain links TRBV6-1 with TRBJ1-1; no definite D call. The V gene lost 1 base and the J gene lost 12 bases, with 12 bases spanning the gap. Per germline, CDR1 MNHNS and CDR2 SASEGT. This CDR3 has 12 amino acids. CDR3 DNA sequence: TGTGCCAGCAGTGAAGGAGCCGGAGGTTCTTTCTTT. Translation: CASSEGAGGSFF.

V and J are TRBV7-9 and TRBJ2-7; D is perhaps TRBD1 (6 bases). Trimming removed 6 bases at V and 7 bases at J, with 25 bases between. Germline assignment: CDR1 SEHNR and CDR2 FQNEAQ (reference sequence). The CDR3 covers 16 residues. CDR3 DNA: TGTGCCAGCAGTTTCAAATCTCCAGGGGCCTCTGGGGAGCAGTACTTC. Its protein is CASSFKSPGASGEQYF.

V is TRBV5-6 and J is TRBJ2-5; D is undetermined. Germline V gives CDR1 SGHDT, CDR2 YYEEEE. The V and J ends lost 0 bases and 5 bases respectively, with 8 bases between them. The CDR3 extends over 13 amino acids. The CDR3 loop is CASSLEQWETQYF. CDR3 sequence (DNA): TGTGCCAGCAGCTTGGAGCAATGGGAGACCCAGTACTTC.

The chain uses TRBV6-5 and TRBJ2-7; a weak D match, TRBD1 (6 bases). The CDR3 contains 15 residues. Germline-derived CDR1 and CDR2 are MNHEY and SVGAGI. With 0 bases removed from V and 4 bases from J, the gap between germline ends came to 13 bases. In DNA form, the CDR3 reads TGTGCCAGCAGTTACTCGATCCAGGGGAGATACGAGCAGTACTTC. Translation: CASSYSIQGRYEQYF.

The chain employs TRBV19 and TRBJ1-4; D gene ambiguous. The CDR3 totals 17 residues. CDR1 and CDR2 (germline): LNHDA, SQIVND (reference sequence). V shed 6 bases and J shed 2 bases, with 19 bases lying between them. The chain's CDR3 is CASSPTILRATNEKLFF. The CDR3 DNA is TGTGCCAGTAGCCCGACTATCTTAAGGGCGACTAATGAAAAACTGTTTTTT.